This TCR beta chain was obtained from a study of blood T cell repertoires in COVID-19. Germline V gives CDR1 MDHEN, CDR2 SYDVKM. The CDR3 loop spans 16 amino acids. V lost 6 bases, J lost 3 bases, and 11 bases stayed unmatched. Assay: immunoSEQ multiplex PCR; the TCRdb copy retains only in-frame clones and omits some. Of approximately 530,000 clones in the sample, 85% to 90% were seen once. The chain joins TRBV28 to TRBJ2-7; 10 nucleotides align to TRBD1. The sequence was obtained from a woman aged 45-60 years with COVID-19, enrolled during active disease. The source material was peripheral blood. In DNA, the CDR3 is TGTGCCAGCAGGAGGGAACCGGGACAGGGGTTCTACGAGCAGTACTTC. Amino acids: CASRREPGQGFYEQYF.